This passage covers 32 T cell receptor beta chains from one sample sequenced in a study of cytomegalovirus exposure and HLA in healthy donors. The primer mix had 60 Vbeta and 13 Jbeta primers. Some clones are missing from TCRdb's copy, which holds only in-frame ones; the method was immunoSEQ multiplex PCR. The sample includes 180,000 or so clones, 80% to 90% of them seen just once. The specimen was PBMCs. The receptors here all came from a woman aged 25 to 39 in good health and CMV-seronegative.

The chain has TRBV9 and TRBJ2-1, with 10 bases lining up with TRBD2. V dropped 2 bases and J dropped 7; count of bases not matched to a gene: 6. The germline CDR1 and CDR2 sequences are SGDLS and YYNGEE. The CDR3 extends over 15 amino acids. DNA for the CDR3: TGTGCCAGCAGCGTTCTAGCGGGAGACTCGAATGAGCAGTTCTTC. Translated, it gives CASSVLAGDSNEQFF.

The V gene is TRBV5-1, the J gene TRBJ2-2; 8 nucleotides align to TRBD1. The CDR3 consists of 15 residues. In germline, CDR1 is SGHRS, CDR2 YFSETQ. V was clipped by 3 bases and J by 6 bases; unmatched bases: 7. The CDR3 spells CASSSGQGAAGELFF. In nucleotides, the CDR3 is TGCGCCAGCAGCTCGGGCCAGGGGGCAGCCGGGGAGCTGTTTTTT.

The chain recombines TRBV5-1 with TRBJ2-6; 8 bases agree with TRBD1. Germline trimming cut 3 bases from V and 0 bases from J; bases unmatched to any gene: 5. CDR3 length: 17 amino acids. Germline loops: CDR1 SGHRS, CDR2 YFSETQ. The CDR3 sequence: CASSSRTGSSGANVLTF. In DNA form, the CDR3 reads TGCGCCAGCAGCTCTCGGACAGGGAGCTCTGGGGCCAACGTCCTGACTTTC.

This chain links TRBV18 with TRBJ2-7, with no clear D. The CDR3 spans 13 residues. From germline, CDR1 is KGHSH and CDR2 LQKENI. The germline V and J ends were trimmed by 2 bases and 4 bases, with 9 bases remaining between them. In nucleotides, the CDR3 is TGTGCCAGCTCACCAGCGGCATTATACGAGCAGTACTTC. Amino acids: CASSPAALYEQYF.

The chain combines TRBV2 with TRBJ2-5; 8 bases line up with TRBD2. The junction had 3 bases not matched to a gene; V was cut back by 9 bases and J by 0 bases. This CDR3 has 13 amino acids. Looked up from germline, CDR1 is SNHLY and CDR2 is FYNNEI. For the CDR3, the DNA is TGTGCCAGTAGCGGGACTAACCAAGAGACCCAGTACTTC. Translation gives CASSGTNQETQYF.

J is TRBJ2-3 and V is TRBV5-1; D possibly corresponds to TRBD1 (5 bases). CDR1 and CDR2 from the germline V gene are SGHRS and YFSETQ. This CDR3 has 14 amino acids. V lost 4 bases and J 6 bases, leaving 15 bases between the germline ends. The CDR3 here is CASSPLAHRDTQYF. DNA of the CDR3: TGCGCCAGCAGCCCCTTAGCCCACAGGGATACGCAGTATTTT.

The genes are TRBV7-2 and TRBJ1-5; D not certain. V gave up 1 base and J gave up 2 bases, with 3 bases separating them. The germline V gene encodes CDR1 SGHTA and CDR2 FQGNSA. The CDR3 runs 13 residues. CDR3: CASSLVGNQPQHF. The CDR3 bases are TGTGCCAGCAGCTTAGTCGGCAATCAGCCCCAGCATTTT. Full variable domain (remainder filled in from reference TRBV7-2 and TRBJ1-5): GAGVSQSPSNKVTEKGKDVELRCDPISGHTALYWYRQSLGQGLEFLIYFQGNSAPDKSGLPSDRFSAERTGGSVSTLTIQRTQQEDSAVYLCASSLVGNQPQHFGDGTRLSIL.

The chain recombines TRBV11-2 with TRBJ2-7; TRBD2 might be the D (5 bases). The CDR3 has 14 residues. The germline gives CDR1 SGHAT, CDR2 FQNNGV. The ends were cut back, 1 base at V and 3 bases at J, with 10 bases in the middle. The CDR3 nucleotides read TGTGCCAGCAGCTTAGGGACTGCTGTCTACGAGCAGTACTTC. Its translation: CASSLGTAVYEQYF. Filled out from reference TRBV11-2 and TRBJ2-7, the complete variable domain reads EAGVAQSPRYKIIEKRQSVAFWCNPISGHATLYWYQQILGQGPKLLIQFQNNGVVDDSQLPKDRFSAERLKGVDSTLKIQPAKLEDSAVYLCASSLGTAVYEQYFGPGTRLTVT.

Turning to this clone: Its ends do not fully match the called genes, so a read error is possible. V gene TRBV7-9 combines with J gene TRBJ1-4; tentative D call: TRBD1 (5 bases). Germline assignment: CDR1 SEHNR and CDR2 FQNEAQ (reference sequence). The CDR3 spans 14 residues. In DNA, the CDR3 is TGTTCCAGCAGCTTAGGGGCCTTCAATGAAAAACTGTTTTTT. This codes for CSSSLGAFNEKLFF.

This sequence joins TRBV29-1 and TRBJ2-3, with D maybe TRBD1 (6 bases). The germline V gene has CDR1 SQVTM and CDR2 ANQGSEA. The CDR3 sequence is 13 residues long. The ends were cut back, 4 bases at V and 1 base at J, with 9 bases in the middle. CDR3 sequence (DNA): TGCAGCGTTGTGGACAGCCGCACAGATACGCAGTATTTT. This codes for CSVVDSRTDTQYF.

V gene TRBV2 combines with J gene TRBJ2-2, with TRBD1 matching 10 bases. The CDR3 has 16 amino acids. From germline, CDR1 is SNHLY and CDR2 FYNNEI. The trim removed 6 bases at V and 7 bases at J, leaving 11 bases unmatched. In nucleotides, the CDR3 is TGTGCCAGCAGGGAGGTTGGGACAGGGGAAATCGGGGAGCTGTTTTTT. This encodes CASREVGTGEIGELFF. The whole variable domain, filled in from reference TRBV2 and TRBJ2-2, reads EPEVTQTPSHQVTQMGQEVILRCVPISNHLYFYWYRQILGQKVEFLVSFYNNEISEKSEIFDDQFSVERPDGSNFTLKIRSTKLEDSAMYFCASREVGTGEIGELFFGEGSRLTVL.

This clone was counted a few times. This sequence joins TRBV2 and TRBJ2-1, with D possibly matching TRBD2 (6 bases). Germline CDR1 is SNHLY and CDR2 is FYNNEI. The CDR3 contains 19 residues. V lost 3 bases and J 0 bases, leaving 21 bases between the germline ends. The CDR3 sequence is CASSDTIWAGLSSYNEQFF. The CDR3 coding sequence is TGTGCCAGCAGTGACACCATTTGGGCGGGGCTGAGCTCCTACAATGAGCAGTTCTTC. Together with reference TRBV2 and TRBJ2-1, the CDR3 gives the full variable domain: EPEVTQTPSHQVTQMGQEVILRCVPISNHLYFYWYRQILGQKVEFLVSFYNNEISEKSEIFDDQFSVERPDGSNFTLKIRSTKLEDSAMYFCASSDTIWAGLSSYNEQFFGPGTRLTVL.

This clone turned up a few times. This sequence joins TRBV6-5 and TRBJ2-7; D unresolved. This CDR3 has 13 amino acids. V lost 0 bases and J lost 4, with 7 bases in between. Per the germline V gene, CDR1 is MNHEY and CDR2 is SVGAGI. CDR3 DNA: TGTGCCAGCAGTTACTCCAGAAGTTACGAGCAGTACTTC. This sequence encodes CASSYSRSYEQYF.

The V call is TRBV29-1, the J call TRBJ2-7, with D perhaps matching TRBD1 (5 bases). CDR1 and CDR2 from the germline V gene are SQVTM and ANQGSEA. The ends were cut back, 0 bases at V and 7 bases at J, with 19 bases in the middle. The CDR3 runs to 15 residues. CDR3 nucleotide sequence: TGCAGCGTTGAAGAAAGCTCCTCTAGGGGCGGAGAGCAGTACTTC. Encoded protein: CSVEESSSRGGEQYF.

This clone was seen a single time. This sample includes further DNA sequences coding for the same CDR3. V and J are TRBV28 and TRBJ1-4; 8 bases map to TRBD1. V shed 5 bases and J 3 bases; nucleotides not matched to a gene: 2. The germline V gene encodes CDR1 MDHEN and CDR2 SYDVKM. The length of the CDR3 is 14 residues. CDR3 region: CASSLQGANEKLFF. DNA for the CDR3: TGTGCCAGCAGTCTACAGGGGGCTAATGAAAAACTGTTTTTT.

The V and J genes are TRBV13 and TRBJ2-1; 8 nucleotides align to TRBD1. V shed 5 bases and J 1 base; nucleotides not matched to a gene: 4. From germline, CDR1 is PRHDT and CDR2 FYEKMQ (reference sequence). The CDR3 contains 15 residues. The CDR3 is CASSLRGRSYNEQFF. The DNA of the CDR3 is TGTGCCAGCAGCCTCAGGGGGCGATCCTACAATGAGCAGTTCTTC.

V usage is TRBV29-1 and J usage is TRBJ2-4; 8 positions match TRBD1. Trimming removed 7 bases from V and 9 bases from J; junction bases left unmatched: 11. The CDR3 spans 13 residues. Germline V CDR1 and CDR2: SQVTM, ANQGSEA. CDR3 nucleotides: TGCAGCGCCGGATCGACAGGGGAAGGCATTCAGTACTTC. Residues: CSAGSTGEGIQYF.

The chain recombines TRBV6-1 with TRBJ2-7; 7 positions agree with TRBD2. Germline V lookup: CDR1 MNHNS, CDR2 SASEGT. V lost 6 bases to trimming and J lost 0 bases; unmatched junction nucleotides: 5. The CDR3 is 14 amino acids. The CDR3 loop reads CASRSGGSSYEQYF. The CDR3 coding sequence is TGTGCCAGCAGATCCGGGGGGAGCTCCTACGAGCAGTACTTC.

The genes are TRBV11-2 and TRBJ2-7; the D gene is possibly TRBD1 (6 bases). CDR3 length: 15 amino acids. V lost 0 bases and J 0 bases, leaving 9 bases between the germline ends. CDR1 SGHAT and CDR2 FQNNGV come from the germline V gene. CDR3 sequence reads: CASSLEGASSYEQYF. CDR3 sequence (DNA): TGTGCCAGCAGCTTAGAGGGGGCCAGCTCCTACGAGCAGTACTTC.

In DNA, the CDR3 is TGTGCCAGCAGTTCGGGAGGGACCCAGCATTTT. This codes for CASSSGGTQHF. This sequence joins TRBV27 and TRBJ1-5; D is unclear. Germline CDR1 is MNHEY and CDR2 is SMNVEV (reference sequence). Trimming stripped 4 bases from V and 11 bases from J, with 9 bases between. This CDR3 contains 11 residues.

This sequence joins TRBV28 and TRBJ2-7; D might be TRBD1 (6 bases). V was trimmed by 10 bases and J by 2 bases, leaving 12 bases between them. Germline V gene lookup returns CDR1 MDHEN and CDR2 SYDVKM. This CDR3 spans 12 amino acids. The CDR3 DNA sequence: TGTGCCACGAGGACAGACCCCTACGAGCAGTACTTC. This sequence encodes CATRTDPYEQYF.

The chain uses TRBV13 and TRBJ2-3; D not resolved. This CDR3 has 14 amino acids. The germline V gene encodes CDR1 PRHDT and CDR2 FYEKMQ (reference sequence). Trimming cost V 2 bases and J 2 bases, with 8 bases left between them. The CDR3 sequence is CASSLKAATDTQYF. DNA of the CDR3: TGTGCCAGCAGCTTAAAGGCGGCCACAGATACGCAGTATTTT.

The chain has TRBV6-6 and TRBJ2-5; 10 bases fit TRBD1. This CDR3 is 15 amino acids long. Germline CDR1 and CDR2: MNHNY and SVGAGI (reference sequence). The junction had 6 bases not matched to a gene; V was cut back by 4 bases and J by 4 bases. CDR3 nucleotides: TGTGCCAGCAGTTTATCAAGACAGGGGGCAGAGACCCAGTACTTC. It specifies CASSLSRQGAETQYF.

A single count supports this clone. The rearrangement joins TRBV27 to TRBJ2-7; D is unresolved. Trimming took off 3 bases at V and 3 bases at J, with 18 bases between the two ends. The CDR3 has 16 residues. Per germline, CDR1 MNHEY and CDR2 SMNVEV (reference sequence). CDR3 DNA: TGTGCCAGCAGTTTTCGTTGGCCTGGAGTGAGCTACGAGCAGTACTTC. This encodes CASSFRWPGVSYEQYF.

In its sample, this clone was seen a few times. J is TRBJ2-1 and V is TRBV5-1; 8 bases match TRBD2. Germline V gene sequence: CDR1 SGHRS, CDR2 YFSETQ. CDR3 length: 17 amino acids. Trimming at V came to 1 base and at J to 5 bases, leaving 11 bases not matched to a gene. For the CDR3, the DNA is TGCGCCAGCAGCTTGTGGGTGGGCGGGAGGATAAACAATGAGCAGTTCTTC. Translated: CASSLWVGGRINNEQFF.

The rearrangement links TRBV2 to TRBJ2-5; maybe TRBD2 (6 bases). This CDR3 is 15 amino acids long. Germline assignment: CDR1 SNHLY and CDR2 FYNNEI. V was cut by 5 bases and J by 3 bases, with 16 bases left in between. The CDR3 is CASSRHLGGEETQYF. Written as DNA, the CDR3 is TGTGCCAGCAGTCGACACCTTGGAGGGGAAGAGACCCAGTACTTC.

The V and J genes are TRBV19 and TRBJ2-5, with TRBD2 identical over 7 bases. With the DNA end fitting TRBJ2-7 better, the J assignment may be wrong. There are 15 residues in the CDR3. CDR1 and CDR2 from the germline V gene are LNHDA and SQIVND (reference sequence). As DNA, the CDR3 is TGTGCCAGTACCCCGGGACTGGGACTACTCTACGAGCAGTACTTC. Its translation: CASTPGLGLLYEQYF.

The gene calls are TRBV2 and TRBJ2-1; 8 bases line up with TRBD2. The CDR3 is made up of 14 amino acids. Unmatched junction bases numbered 5, after V lost 3 bases and J lost 7 bases. Per the germline V gene, CDR1 is SNHLY and CDR2 is FYNNEI. DNA of the CDR3: TGTGCCAGCAGTGATGCAGCGGGAGAAAATGAGCAGTTCTTC. This translates into CASSDAAGENEQFF. Filled out from reference TRBV2 and TRBJ2-1, the complete variable domain reads EPEVTQTPSHQVTQMGQEVILRCVPISNHLYFYWYRQILGQKVEFLVSFYNNEISEKSEIFDDQFSVERPDGSNFTLKIRSTKLEDSAMYFCASSDAAGENEQFFGPGTRLTVL.

V is TRBV5-6 and J is TRBJ2-1; 9 nucleotides align to TRBD2. Germline V gene data show CDR1 as SGHDT and CDR2 as YYEEEE. There are 14 residues in the CDR3. After removal of 2 bases from V and 8 bases from J, the junction contained 5 bases not matched to a gene. The CDR3 is CASSFWTSVHEQFF. CDR3 DNA sequence: TGTGCCAGCAGCTTTTGGACTAGCGTCCATGAGCAGTTCTTC. The variable domain in full, with the rest retrieved from reference TRBV5-6 and TRBJ2-1, is DAGVTQSPTHLIKTRGQQVTLRCSPKSGHDTVSWYQQALGQGPQFIFQYYEEEERQRGNFPDRFSGHQFPNYSSELNVNALLLGDSALYLCASSFWTSVHEQFFGPGTRLTVL.

This clone was detected once. The CDR3 DNA follows: TGCGCCAGCAGCTGGGAGGGCTTCCAGCCGGCCCAGTACTTC. Protein: CASSWEGFQPAQYF. The chain couples TRBV5-1 to TRBJ2-5, with TRBD2 identical over 7 bases. The J segment lost 9 bases and the V segment lost 3 bases, leaving 11 bases of the junction unmatched. Germline values: CDR1 SGHRS, CDR2 YFSETQ. The CDR3 has 14 residues.

The V gene is TRBV27, the J gene TRBJ1-3, with D unclear. The germline CDR1 and CDR2 sequences are MNHEY and SMNVEV (reference sequence). The CDR3 extends over 13 amino acids. Between the trimmed V and J ends, which lost 5 bases and 3 bases, there was a span of 8 bases. The CDR3 region has the DNA TGTGCCAGCAGTGAATACAGTGGAAACACCATATATTTT. This encodes CASSEYSGNTIYF.

The chain employs TRBV28 and TRBJ2-5; D remains unclear. The CDR3 has 14 residues. Germline V CDR1 and CDR2: MDHEN, SYDVKM. V gave up 4 bases and J gave up 5 bases, with 14 bases separating them. The CDR3 loop is CASSYNSPVETQYF. As DNA, the CDR3 is TGTGCCAGCAGTTATAACAGCCCTGTGGAGACCCAGTACTTC.